This T cell receptor (beta chain) originates from a study of blood T cells in healthy people across ages. Study-wide results and caveats: There were more naive CD4+ cells and higher diversity in long-lived donors than in aged donors. Since the PBMCs were unsorted, naive and antigen-experienced cells could not be conclusively compared.

PCR was performed a second time for about 6 to 12 cycles using a sample-barcoded 5' primer and a J-beta primer mix. A template-switch adaptor with 12 random nucleotides tagged each cDNA molecule. One entry per CDR3 protein, called by TCRdb with MiXCR from the 5' RACE reads. The data contain hundreds of thousands of distinct CDR3 sequences, 45% to 50% of them singletons. The sample holds many counts of this clonotype. What it binds is not known. Ranging in age from about 6 to 95, the donors were healthy Caucasian individuals from Russia. The clonotype originates from a woman in her fifties or sixties in good health. Material for sequencing was blood.

The CDR3 is CASSQGTGALGTEAFF. DNA for the CDR3: TGTGCCAGCAGCCAAGGGACAGGGGCCCTGGGCACTGAAGCTTTCTTT. The chain carries TRBV3-1 and TRBJ1-1; TRBD1 matches at 9 bases. The CDR3 loop spans 16 amino acids. CDR1 LGHDT and CDR2 YNNKEL come from the germline V gene (reference sequence). V shed 1 base, J shed 4 bases, and the junction held 7 bases outside the gene matches.